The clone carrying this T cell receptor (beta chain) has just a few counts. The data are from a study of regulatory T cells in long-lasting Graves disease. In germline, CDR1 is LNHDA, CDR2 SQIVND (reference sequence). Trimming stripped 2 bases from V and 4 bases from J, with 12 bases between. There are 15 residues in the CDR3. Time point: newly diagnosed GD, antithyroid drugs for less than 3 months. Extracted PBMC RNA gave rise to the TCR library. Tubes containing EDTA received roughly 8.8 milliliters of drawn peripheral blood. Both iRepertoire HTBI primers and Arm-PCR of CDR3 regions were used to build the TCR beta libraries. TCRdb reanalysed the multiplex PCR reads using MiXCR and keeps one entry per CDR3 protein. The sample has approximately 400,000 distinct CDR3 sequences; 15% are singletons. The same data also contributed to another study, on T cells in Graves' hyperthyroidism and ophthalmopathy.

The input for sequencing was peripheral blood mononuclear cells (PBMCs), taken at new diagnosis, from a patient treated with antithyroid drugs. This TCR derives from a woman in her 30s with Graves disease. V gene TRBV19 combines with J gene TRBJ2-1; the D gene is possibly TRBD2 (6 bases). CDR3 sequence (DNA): TGTGCCAGTAGTATATTTGGCGGGAATTACAATGAGCAGTTCTTC. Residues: CASSIFGGNYNEQFF.